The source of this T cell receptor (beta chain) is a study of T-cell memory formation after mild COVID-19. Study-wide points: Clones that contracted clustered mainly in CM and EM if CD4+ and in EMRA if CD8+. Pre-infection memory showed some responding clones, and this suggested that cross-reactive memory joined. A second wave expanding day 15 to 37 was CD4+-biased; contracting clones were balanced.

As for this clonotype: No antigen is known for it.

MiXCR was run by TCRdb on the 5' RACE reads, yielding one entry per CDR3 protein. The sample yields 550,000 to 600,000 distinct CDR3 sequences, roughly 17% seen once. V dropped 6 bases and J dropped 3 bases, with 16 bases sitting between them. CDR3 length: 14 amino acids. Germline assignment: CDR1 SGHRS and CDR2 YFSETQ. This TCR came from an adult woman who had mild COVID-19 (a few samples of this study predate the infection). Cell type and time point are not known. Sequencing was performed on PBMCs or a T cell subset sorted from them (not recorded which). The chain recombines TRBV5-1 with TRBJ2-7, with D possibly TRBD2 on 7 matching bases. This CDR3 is CASNKGGSYYEQYF. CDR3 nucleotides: TGCGCCAGCAACAAGGGGGGGAGCTACTACGAGCAGTACTTC.